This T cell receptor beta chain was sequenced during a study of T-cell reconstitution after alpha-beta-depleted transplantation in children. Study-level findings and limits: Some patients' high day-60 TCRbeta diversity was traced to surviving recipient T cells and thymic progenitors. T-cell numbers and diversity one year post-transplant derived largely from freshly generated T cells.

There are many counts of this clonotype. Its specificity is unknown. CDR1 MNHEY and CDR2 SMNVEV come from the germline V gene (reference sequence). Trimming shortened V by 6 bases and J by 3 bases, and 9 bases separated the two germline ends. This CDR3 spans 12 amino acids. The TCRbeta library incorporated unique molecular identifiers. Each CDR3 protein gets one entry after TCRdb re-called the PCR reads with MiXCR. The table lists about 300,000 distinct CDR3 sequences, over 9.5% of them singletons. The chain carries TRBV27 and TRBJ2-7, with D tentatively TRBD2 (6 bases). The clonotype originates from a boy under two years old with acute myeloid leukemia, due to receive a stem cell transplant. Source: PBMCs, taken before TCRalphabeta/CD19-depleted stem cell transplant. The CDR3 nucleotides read TGTGCCAGCAGAGGACTATTCTACGAGCAGTACTTC. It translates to CASRGLFYEQYF.